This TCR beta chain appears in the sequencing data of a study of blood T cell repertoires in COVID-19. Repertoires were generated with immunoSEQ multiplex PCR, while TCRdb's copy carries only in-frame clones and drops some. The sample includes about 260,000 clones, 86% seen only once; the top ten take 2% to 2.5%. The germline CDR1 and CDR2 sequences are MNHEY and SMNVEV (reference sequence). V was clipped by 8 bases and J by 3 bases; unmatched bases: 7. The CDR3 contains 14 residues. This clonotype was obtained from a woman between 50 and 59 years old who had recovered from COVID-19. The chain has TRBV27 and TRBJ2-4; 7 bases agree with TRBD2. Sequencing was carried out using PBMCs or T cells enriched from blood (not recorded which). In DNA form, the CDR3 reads TGTGCCAGCCAAACCCGCGGGGGCAAAAACATTCAGTACTTC. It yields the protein CASQTRGGKNIQYF.